The rows below give T cell receptor beta chains drawn from one sample of a study of T cells after yellow fever vaccination. One entry per CDR3 protein, called by TCRdb with MiXCR from the 5' RACE reads. The profile shows around 530,000 distinct CDR3 sequences, about a sixth of them singletons. The sequences come from PBMCs, collected less than 6 days after the first yellow fever vaccination. Receptors were obtained from a man between 18 and 29 years old who received the YFV17D yellow fever vaccine. Both conserved end residues are part of each CDR3. The order of the fields is J gene, D gene, CDR3 length, clone size, V gene, CDR3 DNA, CDR3 protein. D genes are given only for firm matches. Not all rows give a size; the values are once, few, many and, for expanded clones, a class.

J gene: TRBJ1-2; D gene: -; CDR3 length: 12; clone size: -; V gene: TRBV21-1; CDR3 DNA: TGTGCCAGCAGCGCCCGGGGTGGTGGCTACACCTTC; CDR3 protein: CASSARGGGYTF
J gene: TRBJ1-4; D gene: -; CDR3 length: 14; clone size: -; V gene: TRBV5-6; CDR3 DNA: TGTGCCAGCAGCTTGGGGACTATAAATGAAAAACTGTTTTTT; CDR3 protein: CASSLGTINEKLFF
J gene: TRBJ2-4; D gene: -; CDR3 length: 14; clone size: many; V gene: TRBV9; CDR3 DNA: TGTGCCAGCAGCGTAGGTTTAGCCAAAAACATTCAGTACTTC; CDR3 protein: CASSVGLAKNIQYF
J gene: TRBJ2-1; D gene: -; CDR3 length: 13; clone size: few; V gene: TRBV5-1; CDR3 DNA: TGCGCCAGCAGCTGGGACGGAAACAATGAGCAGTTCTTC; CDR3 protein: CASSWDGNNEQFF
J gene: TRBJ1-2; D gene: -; CDR3 length: 12; clone size: few; V gene: TRBV12-3/TRBV12-4; CDR3 DNA: TGTGCCAGCAGTTTAGGAGTTAGTGGCTACACCTTC; CDR3 protein: CASSLGVSGYTF
J gene: TRBJ1-6; D gene: -; CDR3 length: 13; clone size: -; V gene: TRBV20-1; CDR3 DNA: TGCAGTGCTCCCCGGGCCCAGGGTTCACCCCTCCACTTT; CDR3 protein: CSAPRAQGSPLHF
J gene: TRBJ1-3; D gene: -; CDR3 length: 14; clone size: many; V gene: TRBV12-3/TRBV12-4; CDR3 DNA: TGTGCCAGCAGTTTGCGCCACTCTGGAAACACCATATATTTT; CDR3 protein: CASSLRHSGNTIYF
J gene: TRBJ2-7; D gene: -; CDR3 length: 10; clone size: -; V gene: TRBV29-1; CDR3 DNA: TGCAGCGTTGGAGAGTACGAGCAGTACTTC; CDR3 protein: CSVGEYEQYF
J gene: TRBJ2-5; D gene: TRBD2; CDR3 length: 16; clone size: -; V gene: TRBV12-3/TRBV12-4; CDR3 DNA: TGTGCCAGCAGTCGCTTGATTGCGGGGGGGCGGGAGACCCAGTACTTC; CDR3 protein: CASSRLIAGGRETQYF
J gene: TRBJ2-5; D gene: TRBD2; CDR3 length: 15; clone size: few; V gene: TRBV20-1; CDR3 DNA: TGCAGTGCTCCGCGGGGACCGGGACTACAAGAGACCCAGTACTTC; CDR3 protein: CSAPRGPGLQETQYF
J gene: TRBJ1-4; D gene: -; CDR3 length: 16; clone size: few; V gene: TRBV18; CDR3 DNA: TGTGCCAGCTCATCCGATCGCGGACTGGGGGATGAAAAACTGTTTTTT; CDR3 protein: CASSSDRGLGDEKLFF
J gene: TRBJ1-2; D gene: TRBD1; CDR3 length: 17; clone size: -; V gene: TRBV5-1; CDR3 DNA: TGCGCCAGCAGCCCAGAAGACAGGGGCGGACTTGGCTATGGCTACACCTTC; CDR3 protein: CASSPEDRGGLGYGYTF
J gene: TRBJ1-6; D gene: -; CDR3 length: 12; clone size: many; V gene: TRBV3-1; CDR3 DNA: TGTGCCAGCAGCCAATCTTCTTCACCCCTCCACTTT; CDR3 protein: CASSQSSSPLHF
J gene: TRBJ2-1; D gene: TRBD1; CDR3 length: 13; clone size: -; V gene: TRBV24-1; CDR3 DNA: TGTGCCACCAAAGGGACAGGGAGAAATGAGCAGTTCTTC; CDR3 protein: CATKGTGRNEQFF
J gene: TRBJ1-6; D gene: -; CDR3 length: 15; clone size: -; V gene: TRBV5-1; CDR3 DNA: TGCGCCAGCAGCTTTGAGGGACGGGTAAATTCACCCCTCCACTTT; CDR3 protein: CASSFEGRVNSPLHF
J gene: TRBJ1-2; D gene: -; CDR3 length: 13; clone size: many; V gene: TRBV3-1; CDR3 DNA: TGTGCCAGCAGCCAAGATCGAAGTAGAGGCTACACCTTC; CDR3 protein: CASSQDRSRGYTF
J gene: TRBJ2-3; D gene: -; CDR3 length: 13; clone size: -; V gene: TRBV5-1; CDR3 DNA: TGCGCCAGCAGCTGGGGAAGCTCAGATACGCAGTATTTT; CDR3 protein: CASSWGSSDTQYF
J gene: TRBJ1-2; D gene: -; CDR3 length: 14; clone size: few; V gene: TRBV3-1; CDR3 DNA: TGTGCCAGCAGCCCAGACAGCCGGCTGGAGGGCTACACCTTC; CDR3 protein: CASSPDSRLEGYTF
J gene: TRBJ1-5; D gene: -; CDR3 length: 17; clone size: -; V gene: TRBV7-8; CDR3 DNA: TGTGCCAGCAGCTTAACAACAGGACAGTTTAGCAATCAGCCCCAGCATTTT; CDR3 protein: CASSLTTGQFSNQPQHF
J gene: TRBJ1-5; D gene: TRBD1; CDR3 length: 16; clone size: -; V gene: TRBV20-1; CDR3 DNA: TGCAGTGCTCAAACGCGACAGGGGGCGAGCAATCAGCCCCAGCATTTT; CDR3 protein: CSAQTRQGASNQPQHF
J gene: TRBJ2-1; D gene: -; CDR3 length: 15; clone size: -; V gene: TRBV24-1; CDR3 DNA: TGTGCCACCAGTGATTCAGGGCAGATCTACAATGAGCAGTTCTTC; CDR3 protein: CATSDSGQIYNEQFF
J gene: TRBJ1-2; D gene: TRBD1; CDR3 length: 13; clone size: -; V gene: TRBV5-6; CDR3 DNA: TGTGCCAGCAGCTTGGGGGACAGGGACAGTAACACCTTC; CDR3 protein: CASSLGDRDSNTF
J gene: TRBJ1-1; D gene: -; CDR3 length: 14; clone size: many; V gene: TRBV6-5; CDR3 DNA: TGTGCCAGTTTCCCTAGGGGTACGGACACTGAAGCTTTCTTT; CDR3 protein: CASFPRGTDTEAFF
J gene: TRBJ2-2; D gene: -; CDR3 length: 16; clone size: -; V gene: TRBV7-9; CDR3 DNA: TGTGCCAGCAGCTTACTAGAGGGAGGGAACACCGGGGAGCTGTTTTTT; CDR3 protein: CASSLLEGGNTGELFF
J gene: TRBJ2-3; D gene: -; CDR3 length: 14; clone size: few; V gene: TRBV10-3; CDR3 DNA: TGTGCCATCAGTTTCCAGCCTAGTACAGATACGCAGTATTTT; CDR3 protein: CAISFQPSTDTQYF
J gene: TRBJ2-5; D gene: -; CDR3 length: 15; clone size: few; V gene: TRBV25-1; CDR3 DNA: TGTGCCAGCAGTGCCCAATTCCCCAAGAAAGAGACCCAGTACTTC; CDR3 protein: CASSAQFPKKETQYF
J gene: TRBJ2-7; D gene: -; CDR3 length: 15; clone size: -; V gene: TRBV5-1; CDR3 DNA: TGCGCCAGCAGCTTCACTCCGGCGAGCTCCTACGAGCAGTACTTC; CDR3 protein: CASSFTPASSYEQYF
J gene: TRBJ1-2; D gene: -; CDR3 length: 13; clone size: few; V gene: TRBV27; CDR3 DNA: TGTGCCAGCGGAGGGGGTACTAACTATGGCTACACCTTC; CDR3 protein: CASGGGTNYGYTF
J gene: TRBJ1-1; D gene: -; CDR3 length: 14; clone size: few; V gene: TRBV5-1; CDR3 DNA: TGCGCCAGCAGCCATGGAGTTGGAGGAACTGAAGCTTTCTTT; CDR3 protein: CASSHGVGGTEAFF
J gene: TRBJ1-1; D gene: -; CDR3 length: 16; clone size: -; V gene: TRBV11-2; CDR3 DNA: TGTGCCAGCAGCTTAGTCCCCCGGACCGTGAACACTGAAGCTTTCTTT; CDR3 protein: CASSLVPRTVNTEAFF
J gene: TRBJ2-1; D gene: TRBD2; CDR3 length: 18; clone size: few; V gene: TRBV11-2; CDR3 DNA: TGTGCCAGCAGCTCCCGGCCGACTAGCGGGGTAAGAAGGGATGAGCAGTTCTTC; CDR3 protein: CASSSRPTSGVRRDEQFF
J gene: TRBJ2-1; D gene: TRBD2; CDR3 length: 14; clone size: few; V gene: TRBV5-4; CDR3 DNA: TGTGCCAGCCGGGTAGCGGGGGAGGTCAATGAGCAGTTCTTC; CDR3 protein: CASRVAGEVNEQFF
J gene: TRBJ1-1; D gene: TRBD1; CDR3 length: 13; clone size: -; V gene: TRBV7-7; CDR3 DNA: TGTGCTAGCGGCTCAGCGCAGGGGGCTGAAGCTTTCTTT; CDR3 protein: CASGSAQGAEAFF
J gene: TRBJ2-5; D gene: TRBD2; CDR3 length: 16; clone size: -; V gene: TRBV4-3; CDR3 DNA: TGCGCCAGCAGCCAAGACCCGGGACTAGCGGTGGAGACCCAGTACTTC; CDR3 protein: CASSQDPGLAVETQYF
J gene: TRBJ1-4; D gene: -; CDR3 length: 17; clone size: -; V gene: TRBV6-1; CDR3 DNA: TGTGCCAGCAGCCGCTCAATACCACAGGGTCGGGGTGAAAAACTGTTTTTT; CDR3 protein: CASSRSIPQGRGEKLFF
J gene: TRBJ2-2; D gene: -; CDR3 length: 14; clone size: many; V gene: TRBV27; CDR3 DNA: TGTGCCAGCAGCCCTTTGGGGGGCACCGGGGAGCTGTTTTTT; CDR3 protein: CASSPLGGTGELFF
J gene: TRBJ1-3; D gene: -; CDR3 length: 14; clone size: -; V gene: TRBV12-3/TRBV12-4; CDR3 DNA: TGTGCCAGCAGTTTTGTGGACTCTGGAAACACCATATATTTT; CDR3 protein: CASSFVDSGNTIYF
J gene: TRBJ1-1; D gene: -; CDR3 length: 11; clone size: -; V gene: TRBV28; CDR3 DNA: TGTGCCACTCGGCAGAACACTGAAGCTTTCTTT; CDR3 protein: CATRQNTEAFF
J gene: TRBJ2-1; D gene: TRBD1; CDR3 length: 14; clone size: -; V gene: TRBV2; CDR3 DNA: TGTGCCAGCAGTGTAGAGACAGGGGACAATGAGCAGTTCTTC; CDR3 protein: CASSVETGDNEQFF
J gene: TRBJ2-1; D gene: TRBD1; CDR3 length: 16; clone size: few; V gene: TRBV9; CDR3 DNA: TGTGCCAGCAGCGTAGGGGCACAGGGGGCCATGGATGAGCAGTTCTTC; CDR3 protein: CASSVGAQGAMDEQFF
J gene: TRBJ2-1; D gene: -; CDR3 length: 15; clone size: many; V gene: TRBV5-1; CDR3 DNA: TGCGCCAGCAGCTTCGGAGCCTTGACCTACAATGAGCAGTTCTTC; CDR3 protein: CASSFGALTYNEQFF
J gene: TRBJ1-1; D gene: -; CDR3 length: 15; clone size: few; V gene: TRBV13; CDR3 DNA: TGTGCCAGCACCCTAATAACCCGGGCCAACACTGAAGCTTTCTTT; CDR3 protein: CASTLITRANTEAFF
J gene: TRBJ2-5; D gene: -; CDR3 length: 15; clone size: few; V gene: TRBV14; CDR3 DNA: TGTGCCAGCAGCCAAGACTTAGGACTCGGGGAGACCCAGTACTTC; CDR3 protein: CASSQDLGLGETQYF
J gene: TRBJ2-1; D gene: -; CDR3 length: 16; clone size: few; V gene: TRBV28; CDR3 DNA: TGTGCCAGCAGTCCCTTGGGACGGACCTCCTACAATGAGCAGTTCTTC; CDR3 protein: CASSPLGRTSYNEQFF